This T cell receptor (beta chain) was sequenced in a study of T cells in localized non-small cell lung cancer. Unmatched junction bases numbered 7, after V lost 5 bases and J lost 5 bases. The CDR3 covers 15 residues. Looked up from germline, CDR1 is SGHRS and CDR2 is YFSETQ. As concerns this clone: Its antigen is as yet unknown.

Sequencing was performed with immunoSEQ multiplex PCR; in TCRdb, only in-frame clones are kept and a portion is missing. The sample lists roughly 77,000 clones, 88% occurring once. General study points: Uninvolved adjacent lung had higher T cell clonality than tumor and all other tissues. Owing to sequencing of a solitary tumor region, heterogeneity cannot be discounted. Longer overall survival was linked to higher blood T cell density.

The material sequenced was peripheral blood, taken before any cancer treatment. The TCR originated in a woman aged 35 to 70 with stage I squamous cell lung carcinoma. This chain connects TRBV5-1 to TRBJ2-5; 12 bases align to TRBD1. The DNA for the CDR3 is TGCGCCAGCAGTTTCACCGGGACAGGGGGCGAGACCCAGTACTTC. Its translation is CASSFTGTGGETQYF.